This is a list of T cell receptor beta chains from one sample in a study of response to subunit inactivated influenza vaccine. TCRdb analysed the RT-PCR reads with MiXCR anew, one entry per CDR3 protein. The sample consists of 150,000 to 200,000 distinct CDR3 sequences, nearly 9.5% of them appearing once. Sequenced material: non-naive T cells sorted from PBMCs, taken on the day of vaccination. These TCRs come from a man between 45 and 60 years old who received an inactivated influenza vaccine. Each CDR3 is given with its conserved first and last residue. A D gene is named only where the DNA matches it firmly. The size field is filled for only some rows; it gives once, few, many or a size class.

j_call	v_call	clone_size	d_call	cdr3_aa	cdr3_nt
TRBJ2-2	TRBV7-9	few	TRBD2	CASSWTSGGNTGELFF	TGTGCCAGCAGCTGGACTAGCGGGGGGAACACCGGGGAGCTGTTTTTT
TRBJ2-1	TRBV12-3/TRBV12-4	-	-	CASSSRGSTTSSYNEQFF	TGTGCCAGCAGTTCGAGGGGTTCCACGACGAGCTCCTACAATGAGCAGTTCTTC
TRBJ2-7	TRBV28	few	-	CASSPPAYEQYF	TGTGCCAGCAGCCCCCCGGCCTACGAGCAGTACTTC
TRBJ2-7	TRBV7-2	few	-	CASQVRSSSYEQYF	TGTGCCAGTCAGGTGCGCTCGAGCTCCTACGAGCAGTACTTC
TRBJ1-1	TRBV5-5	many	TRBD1	CASNSRGGYYTEAFF	TGTGCCAGCAACTCCAGGGGGGGCTATTACACTGAAGCTTTCTTT
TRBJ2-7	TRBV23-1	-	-	CASSHHGTLEQYF	TGCGCCAGCAGTCATCACGGGACACTCGAGCAGTACTTC
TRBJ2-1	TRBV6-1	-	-	CASSDFNYNEQFF	TGTGCCAGCAGTGATTTTAACTACAATGAGCAGTTCTTC
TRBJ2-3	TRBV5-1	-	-	CASSLAEGTDTQYF	TGCGCCAGCAGCTTGGCGGAGGGAACAGATACGCAGTATTTT
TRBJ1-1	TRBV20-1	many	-	CSASGLGAFF	TGCAGTGCGTCGGGATTGGGAGCTTTCTTT
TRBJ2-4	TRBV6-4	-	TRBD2	CASKSGRAKEAPKNIQYF	TGTGCCAGCAAAAGCGGGAGGGCCAAAGAGGCGCCCAAAAACATTCAGTACTTC
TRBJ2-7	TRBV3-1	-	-	CASRGGHEQYF	TGTGCCAGCCGGGGAGGCCACGAGCAGTACTTC
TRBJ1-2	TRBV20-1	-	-	CSAIREGYGYTF	TGCAGTGCTATTAGGGAGGGGTATGGCTACACCTTC
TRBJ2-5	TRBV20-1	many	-	CSARRPLGQGTQYF	TGCAGTGCCCGTCGGCCCTTGGGACAAGGGACCCAGTACTTC
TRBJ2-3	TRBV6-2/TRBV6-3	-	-	CASSYRIFDTQYF	TGTGCCAGCAGTTACAGGATTTTCGATACGCAGTATTTT
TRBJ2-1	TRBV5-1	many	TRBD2	CASSLDTSGGYNEQFF	TGCGCCAGCAGCTTGGATACTAGCGGGGGTTACAATGAGCAGTTCTTC
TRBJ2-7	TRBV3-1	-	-	CASSQTTGRYEQYF	TGTGCCAGCAGCCAAACGACAGGGAGGTACGAGCAGTACTTC
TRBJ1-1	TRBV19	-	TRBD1	CASTPDRVRGTEAFF	TGTGCCAGTACCCCGGACAGGGTTCGGGGCACTGAAGCTTTCTTT
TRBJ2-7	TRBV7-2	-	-	CASSPMGTNLHYEQYF	TGTGCCAGCAGTCCGATGGGGACAAATCTACACTACGAGCAGTACTTC
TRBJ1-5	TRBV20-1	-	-	CSARDLRNQPQHF	TGCAGTGCTAGAGATTTGCGCAATCAGCCCCAGCATTTT
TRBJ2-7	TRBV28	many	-	CASSYTYEQYF	TGTGCCAGCAGCTATACCTACGAGCAGTACTTC
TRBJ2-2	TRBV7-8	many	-	CASSSRMGRTGELFF	TGTGCCAGCAGCTCTCGGATGGGTAGGACCGGGGAGCTGTTTTTT
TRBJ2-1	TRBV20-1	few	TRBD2	CSARDSGLAGVGDEQFF	TGCAGTGCTAGAGATTCGGGACTAGCGGGAGTGGGCGATGAGCAGTTCTTC
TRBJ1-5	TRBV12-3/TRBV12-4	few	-	CASSPWNQPQHF	TGTGCCAGCAGTCCCTGGAATCAGCCCCAGCATTTT
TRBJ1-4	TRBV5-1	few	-	CASSRTGGLGEKLFF	TGCGCCAGCAGCCGGACCGGGGGACTCGGGGAAAAACTGTTTTTT
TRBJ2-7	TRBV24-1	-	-	CATSQQAPFTYEQYF	TGTGCCACCAGCCAACAGGCGCCTTTTACCTACGAGCAGTACTTC
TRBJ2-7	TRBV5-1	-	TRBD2	CASSPGTSGSRDEQYF	TGCGCCAGCAGCCCCGGGACTAGCGGGAGTAGGGACGAGCAGTACTTC
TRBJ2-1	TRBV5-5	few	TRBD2	CASSLYQRGDASGQFF	TGTGCCAGCAGCCTATACCAGCGGGGTGATGCCTCCGGCCAGTTCTTC
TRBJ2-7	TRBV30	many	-	CAWSPESGEQYF	TGTGCCTGGAGCCCAGAAAGCGGCGAGCAGTACTTC
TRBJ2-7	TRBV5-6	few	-	CASSPPGHAYEQYF	TGTGCCAGCAGCCCCCCAGGGCACGCCTACGAGCAGTACTTC
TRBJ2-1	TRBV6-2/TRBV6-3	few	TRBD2	CASSSPGLALEQFF	TGTGCCAGCAGTTCTCCGGGACTAGCGCTTGAGCAGTTCTTC
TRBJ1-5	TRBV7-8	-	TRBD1	CASRRQGSLSQHF	TGTGCCAGCAGAAGACAGGGAAGTCTTTCCCAGCATTTT
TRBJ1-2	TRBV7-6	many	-	CASSAEQNYGYTF	TGTGCCAGCAGCGCCGAACAGAACTATGGCTACACCTTC
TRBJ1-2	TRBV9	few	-	CASSARQQANYGYTF	TGTGCCAGCAGCGCCCGACAGCAAGCTAACTATGGCTACACCTTC
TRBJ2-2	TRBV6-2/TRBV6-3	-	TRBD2	CASTGGTHAPAGELFF	TGTGCCAGCACCGGGGGGACCCACGCCCCGGCCGGGGAGCTGTTTTTT
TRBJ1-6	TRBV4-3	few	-	CASSQEVLNSPLHF	TGCGCCAGCAGCCAAGAAGTCCTTAATTCACCCCTCCACTTT
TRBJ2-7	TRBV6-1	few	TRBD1	CASSTPDRVYEQYF	TGTGCCAGCAGTACCCCGGACAGGGTCTACGAGCAGTACTTC
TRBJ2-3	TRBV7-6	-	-	CASSFMTDTQYF	TGTGCCAGCAGCTTTATGACAGATACGCAGTATTTT
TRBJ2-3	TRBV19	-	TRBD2	CASRPLAASDTQYF	TGTGCCAGTAGGCCTCTAGCGGCCTCAGATACGCAGTATTTT
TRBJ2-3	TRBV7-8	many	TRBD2	CASSLTSRRTDTQYF	TGTGCCAGCAGCTTGACTAGCAGACGCACAGATACGCAGTATTTT
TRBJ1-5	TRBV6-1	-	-	CASRLEYSNQPQHF	TGTGCCAGCAGGCTAGAATATAGCAATCAGCCCCAGCATTTT
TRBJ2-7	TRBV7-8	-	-	CASSSDTYEQYF	TGTGCCAGCAGCTCAGACACCTACGAGCAGTACTTC
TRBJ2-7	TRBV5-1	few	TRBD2	CASSPSGTAYEQYF	TGCGCCAGCAGCCCTAGCGGGACCGCCTACGAGCAGTACTTC
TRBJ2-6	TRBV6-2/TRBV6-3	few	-	CASSYRSSGANVLTF	TGTGCCAGCAGTTACCGATCCTCTGGGGCCAACGTCCTGACTTTC
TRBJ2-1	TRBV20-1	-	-	CSARVPADLSYNEQFF	TGCAGTGCTAGAGTCCCAGCGGACCTCTCCTACAATGAGCAGTTCTTC